This paragraph covers one T cell receptor (beta chain) sequence. Repertoires were generated with immunoSEQ multiplex PCR, while TCRdb's copy carries only in-frame clones and drops some. The data show hundreds of thousands of clones, 65% to 90% seen once. This sample is part of a study of blood T cell repertoires in COVID-19. The CDR3 has 19 amino acids. CDR1 is MRHNA, CDR2 SNTAGT, per germline. The junction had 17 bases not matched to a gene; V was cut back by 4 bases and J by 3 bases. The chain has TRBV6-4 and TRBJ1-5; 8 bases line up with TRBD1. The sequenced material came from PBMCs or T cells enriched from blood (not recorded which). This TCR was sampled from a woman in her twenties or thirties who had been exposed to COVID-19. The CDR3 reads CASSVSSRGQGPINQPQHF. The CDR3 nucleotides are TGTGCCAGCAGTGTATCGAGTAGAGGACAGGGACCAATCAATCAGCCCCAGCATTTT.